The 26 T cell receptor beta chains below all came from one sample that was sequenced in a study of identical twins. Via MiXCR, TCRdb re-called the 5' RACE reads, giving one row per CDR3 protein. The sample includes about 470,000 distinct CDR3 sequences, approximately 25% of them seen just once. The same specimen was also included in a second study, on T cells expressing NK-cell markers.

Sequenced: CD4+ T cells sorted from blood. The receptors were gathered from a woman aged 18 to 35 in good health.

This clonotype was seen a handful of times. This chain joins TRBV7-2 and TRBJ2-1, with 9 bases that match TRBD2. The CDR3 has 16 residues. Germline CDR1 is SGHTA and CDR2 is FQGNSA. J gave up 9 bases and V 3 bases, and 12 bases lay outside the gene matches. CDR3 DNA sequence: TGTGCCAGCAGCTTTACCCGGACTAGCGCGGGTGGTGAGCAGTTCTTC. Amino acid sequence: CASSFTRTSAGGEQFF.

This clonotype was detected many times. The chain is built from TRBV12-3 or TRBV12-4 and TRBJ2-7, with D unclear. The CDR3 is 13 amino acids. V lost 5 bases and J lost 2, with 10 bases in between. The chain's CDR3 is CASSRAAAYEQYF. CDR3 coding DNA: TGTGCCAGCAGTCGTGCGGCCGCCTACGAGCAGTACTTC.

This clonotype appeared a single time. This chain connects TRBV5-6 to TRBJ2-7; 7 nucleotides match TRBD1. V was pared by 6 bases and J by 3 bases, with 9 bases of the junction left unmatched. CDR1 SGHDT and CDR2 YYEEEE come from the germline V gene. This CDR3 has 14 residues. The CDR3 DNA sequence: TGTGCCAGCATCAAAGCAGCAGGGGGCTACGAGCAGTACTTC. Its translation: CASIKAAGGYEQYF.

This clonotype showed up just a few times. The CDR3 reads CAISESSVDKGQFF. As DNA, the CDR3 is TGTGCCATCAGTGAGTCGAGTGTGGACAAAGGGCAGTTCTTC. The chain carries TRBV10-3 and TRBJ2-1; TRBD1 might be the D (5 bases). CDR3 length: 14 amino acids. The V gene's germline CDR1 is ENHRY and CDR2 SYGVKD. Trimming pared 0 bases from V and 12 bases from J, leaving 15 bases between.

This clonotype was counted only a few times. This rearrangement joins TRBV6-2 or TRBV6-3 to TRBJ2-3; a weak D match, TRBD2 (5 bases). In germline, CDR1 is MNHEY, CDR2 SVGEGT. The CDR3 runs to 15 residues. Trimming removed 5 bases at V and 1 base at J, with 13 bases between. The CDR3 sequence: CASSLLGIRTDTQYF. CDR3 DNA: TGTGCCAGCAGTCTACTCGGGATCCGCACAGATACGCAGTATTTT.

The chain links TRBV6-2 or TRBV6-3 to TRBJ2-6; D not resolved. The germline gives CDR1 MNHEY, CDR2 SVGEGT. The CDR3 length is 13 residues. Trimming removed 10 bases from V and 1 base from J, with 8 bases in between. The CDR3 sequence is CATMLSGANVLTF. The CDR3 DNA sequence: TGTGCCACTATGCTATCTGGGGCCAACGTCCTGACTTTC.

The rearrangement uses TRBV9 and TRBJ2-7, with 8 nucleotides matching TRBD1. Germline lookup yields CDR1 SGDLS and CDR2 YYNGEE. The CDR3 has 13 residues. Germline trimming cut 4 bases from V and 6 bases from J; bases unmatched to any gene: 6. The CDR3 DNA is TGTGCCAGCAGCATGGACAGGGTAAGCGAGCAGTACTTC. Translated, it gives CASSMDRVSEQYF.

The V call is TRBV7-9, the J call TRBJ2-3; 14 nucleotides align to TRBD2. J gave up 4 bases and V 5 bases, and 5 bases lay outside the gene matches. CDR1 is SEHNR, CDR2 FQNEAQ, per germline (reference sequence). The length of the CDR3 is 16 residues. The CDR3 sequence is CASSPGLAGEADTQYF. The CDR3 bases are TGTGCCAGCAGCCCGGGACTAGCGGGAGAGGCAGATACGCAGTATTTT.

This clonotype was picked up a small number of times. The chain is built from TRBV24-1 and TRBJ2-1; the match to TRBD1 covers 7 bases. V shed 5 bases, J shed 7 bases, and the junction held 10 bases outside the gene matches. The CDR3 length is 15 residues. The V gene's germline CDR1 is KGHDR and CDR2 SFDVKD. This CDR3 reads CATSGPGQLGNEQFF. The DNA for the CDR3 is TGTGCCACCAGTGGACCGGGACAGCTTGGGAATGAGCAGTTCTTC.

The chain recombines TRBV12-3 or TRBV12-4 with TRBJ2-1; TRBD1 might be the D (5 bases). V was trimmed by 5 bases and J by 4 bases, leaving 15 bases between them. The CDR3 extends over 15 amino acids. In nucleotides, the CDR3 is TGTGCCAGCAGTCCCGACAGCAACTTATACAATGAGCAGTTCTTC. Amino acids: CASSPDSNLYNEQFF.

The chain employs TRBV11-1 and TRBJ2-2; D is perhaps TRBD1 (6 bases). Germline V gene data show CDR1 as SGHAT and CDR2 as FQDESV (reference sequence). The germline V and J ends were trimmed by 5 bases and 10 bases, with 20 bases remaining between them. The CDR3 covers 15 residues. For the CDR3, the DNA is TGTGCCAGCAGCCGGGGTCAGGGGAAGTCTTTGGAGCTGTTTTTT. It yields the protein CASSRGQGKSLELFF.

This clonotype was seen only a few times. This chain uses TRBV5-1 with TRBJ2-1, with a tentative D call TRBD2 (6 bases). Looked up from germline, CDR1 is SGHRS and CDR2 is YFSETQ. V gave up 4 bases and J gave up 8 bases, with 19 bases separating them. The length of the CDR3 is 15 residues. The CDR3 spells CASSRRGIYGDEQFF. The CDR3 DNA reads as TGCGCCAGCAGCCGACGGGGGATTTATGGGGATGAGCAGTTCTTC. Full variable domain (missing parts from reference TRBV5-1 and TRBJ2-1): KAGVTQTPRYLIKTRGQQVTLSCSPISGHRSVSWYQQTPGQGLQFLFEYFSETQRNKGNFPGRFSGRQFSNSRSEMNVSTLELGDSALYLCASSRRGIYGDEQFFGPGTRLTVL.

A few counts support this clonotype. The genes are TRBV20-1 and TRBJ2-7, with D unclear. Trimming removed 3 bases at V and 5 bases at J, with 11 bases between. Looked up from germline, CDR1 is DFQATT and CDR2 is SNEGSKA (reference sequence). The CDR3 contains 12 residues. CDR3 protein: CSASLGPNEQYF. DNA for the CDR3: TGCAGTGCTAGTCTGGGTCCCAACGAGCAGTACTTC.

This clonotype was observed a handful of times. The chain couples TRBV4-1 to TRBJ2-3, with 8 positions matching TRBD2. The germline CDR1 and CDR2 sequences are MGHRA and YSYEKL. Trimming at V came to 0 bases and at J to 5 bases, leaving 7 bases not matched to a gene. The CDR3 consists of 16 residues. This CDR3 is CASSQELAGGEDTQYF. DNA of the CDR3: TGCGCCAGCAGCCAAGAATTGGCGGGAGGTGAAGATACGCAGTATTTT.

The V gene is TRBV3-1, the J gene TRBJ1-2; D ambiguous. The CDR3 is 15 residues long. Trimming left V 2 bases short and J 4 bases short, with 14 bases between. CDR1 is LGHDT, CDR2 YNNKEL, per germline (reference sequence). The CDR3 protein is CASSQSSPSIYGYTF. In DNA form, the CDR3 reads TGTGCCAGCAGCCAATCGAGCCCGTCGATCTATGGCTACACCTTC.

This clonotype occurred a few times. The chain uses TRBV5-1 and TRBJ2-3; D is perhaps TRBD1 (5 bases). With 4 bases removed from V and 5 bases from J, the gap between germline ends came to 14 bases. From germline, CDR1 is SGHRS and CDR2 YFSETQ. This CDR3 contains 14 residues. DNA of the CDR3: TGCGCCAGCAGCACAGGACAAGGTCAAGATACGCAGTATTTT. Translating gives CASSTGQGQDTQYF.

The chain joins TRBV6-6 to TRBJ1-5, with D tentatively TRBD1 (6 bases). The V end lost 6 bases, the J end lost 7 bases, and 13 bases lay between the germline ends. This CDR3 spans 13 amino acids. Per the germline V gene, CDR1 is MNHNY and CDR2 is SVGAGI (reference sequence). Here the CDR3 reads CASSLGGRQPQHF. Written as DNA, the CDR3 is TGTGCCAGCAGCCTGGGGGGCCGCCAGCCCCAGCATTTT.

This clonotype was seen only a few times. The chain couples TRBV5-1 to TRBJ2-5; no clear D gene. The V and J ends lost 6 bases and 2 bases respectively, with 8 bases between them. The CDR3 has 12 amino acids. Germline values: CDR1 SGHRS, CDR2 YFSETQ. CDR3 DNA: TGCGCCAGCAAAGGTTCTCAAGAGACCCAGTACTTC. This translates into CASKGSQETQYF.

This clonotype was seen a few times. The V gene is TRBV9, the J gene TRBJ2-3; D not resolved. Germline V gene data show CDR1 as SGDLS and CDR2 as YYNGEE. CDR3 length equals 12 residues. The V end lost 3 bases, the J end lost 7 bases, and 9 bases lay between the germline ends. CDR3 sequence: CASSAHTNTQYF. The CDR3 DNA reads TGTGCCAGCAGCGCCCACACCAATACGCAGTATTTT.

This clonotype was detected many times. The chain has TRBV7-2 and TRBJ2-7; 9 bases align to TRBD2. Trimming removed 5 bases from V and 0 bases from J; junction bases left unmatched: 2. This CDR3 has 14 amino acids. CDR1 and CDR2 from the germline V gene are SGHTA and FQGNSA. Written as DNA, the CDR3 is TGTGCCAGCAGCCCTAGCGGGATCTCCTACGAGCAGTACTTC. This gives the protein CASSPSGISYEQYF.

This clonotype was observed many times. This chain links TRBV5-1 with TRBJ2-7; the match to TRBD1 covers 7 bases. CDR1 is SGHRS and CDR2 is YFSETQ in the germline V gene. V trimming: 1 base; J trimming: 5 bases; junction bases outside the gene matches: 0. The CDR3 is made up of 12 amino acids. The CDR3 region is CASSLQGDEQYF. CDR3 DNA: TGCGCCAGCAGCTTGCAGGGGGACGAGCAGTACTTC.

V and J are TRBV12-3 or TRBV12-4 and TRBJ2-1; 7 nucleotides agree with TRBD2. Trimming took 7 bases from V and 4 from J; bases not matched to a gene: 13. This CDR3 comprises 16 residues. Written as DNA, the CDR3 is TGTGCCAGCACCTGGGGCGGGAGCGCGTATTACAATGAGCAGTTCTTC. Protein: CASTWGGSAYYNEQFF.

This chain connects TRBV6-1 to TRBJ1-1, with 11 bases matching TRBD1. The CDR3 is 16 amino acids. Germline-derived CDR1 and CDR2 are MNHNS and SASEGT. Losses at the gene ends were 5 bases for V and 5 bases for J; bases not matched to a gene: 10. Here the CDR3 reads CASSKPGQGDFTEAFF. The CDR3 DNA reads TGTGCCAGCAGTAAACCGGGACAGGGGGATTTTACTGAAGCTTTCTTT.

The chain couples TRBV12-3 or TRBV12-4 to TRBJ2-4, with D possibly being TRBD2 (5 bases). The V and J ends lost 3 bases and 8 bases respectively, with 17 bases between them. The CDR3 contains 15 residues. The CDR3 region is CASSFNDGGRYIQYF. The CDR3 nucleotides are TGTGCCAGCAGTTTCAATGATGGCGGGCGGTACATTCAGTACTTC.

This clonotype was seen only a few times. V gene TRBV20-1 combines with J gene TRBJ2-7, with 7 bases fitting TRBD2. Germline CDR1 DFQATT, CDR2 SNEGSKA (reference sequence). This CDR3 is 14 amino acids long. V gave up 3 bases and J gave up 7 bases; unmatched junction bases: 12. This chain's CDR3 is CSASIGGSLGEQYF. CDR3 bases: TGCAGTGCTAGTATCGGCGGGAGCCTAGGGGAGCAGTACTTC.

This sequence joins TRBV29-1 and TRBJ2-1, with 10 bases identical to TRBD2. Looked up from germline, CDR1 is SQVTM and CDR2 is ANQGSEA. Trimming took 6 bases from V and 0 from J; bases not matched to a gene: 8. This CDR3 spans 16 amino acids. The CDR3 reads CSVGRTSGSSYNEQFF. CDR3 nucleotide sequence: TGCAGCGTGGGAAGGACTAGCGGAAGCTCCTACAATGAGCAGTTCTTC.